This T cell receptor (beta chain) was found in a study of blood T cell repertoires in COVID-19. Measured with immunoSEQ multiplex PCR; TCRdb has only the in-frame clones, and not every one. The data show roughly 80,000 clones, about 80% seen once. The CDR3 runs to 13 residues. CDR1 and CDR2 from the germline V gene are MGHDK and SYGVNS. Trimming removed 3 bases from V and 4 bases from J, with 9 bases in between. This sequence joins TRBV25-1 and TRBJ1-2; no definite D call. The origin of this receptor is a human donor in a cohort sampled during active COVID-19. Sample: peripheral blood. CDR3 DNA sequence: TGTGCCAGCAGTGACCGGGATACCTATGGCTACACCTTC. Its translation: CASSDRDTYGYTF.